This T cell receptor beta chain stems from a study of identical twins. Findings and limits, study-wide: Recombination models fit unrelated individuals' TCR alpha sharing but underestimated twins'.

There are 16 residues in the CDR3. V lost 0 bases and J 6 bases, leaving 19 bases between the germline ends. Germline V lookup: CDR1 DFQATT, CDR2 SNEGSKA (reference sequence). TCRdb processed the 5' RACE reads anew with MiXCR; each CDR3 protein has one entry. The sample gives 250,000 or so distinct CDR3 sequences, approximately 8.3% of which show up once; less than 4% is in the top ten. As concerns this clonotype: The antigen is undetermined.

This same sample was also taken into another study, of yellow fever vaccine responses in identical twins.

The sequencing input was CD8+ T cells sorted from blood. The sequence came from a woman aged 18-29 years in good health. The chain recombines TRBV20-1 with TRBJ2-3; D possibly corresponds to TRBD2 (7 bases). Here the CDR3 reads CSARDLGGEGGDTQYF. The DNA for the CDR3 is TGCAGTGCTAGAGATCTAGGGGGGGAAGGCGGGGATACGCAGTATTTT.